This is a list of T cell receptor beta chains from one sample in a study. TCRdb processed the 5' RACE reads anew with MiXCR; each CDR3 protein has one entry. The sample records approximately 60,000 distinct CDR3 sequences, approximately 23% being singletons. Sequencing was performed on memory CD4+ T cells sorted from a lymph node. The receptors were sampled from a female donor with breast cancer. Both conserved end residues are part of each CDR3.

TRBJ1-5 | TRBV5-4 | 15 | CASSPGPSGNQPRHF
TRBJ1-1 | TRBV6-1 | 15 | CASRKQLNTNTEACF
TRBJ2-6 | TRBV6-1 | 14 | CASSDGTGANVLTF
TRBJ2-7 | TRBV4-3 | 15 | CASSQRLGQGYEQYF
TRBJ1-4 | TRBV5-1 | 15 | CASSLAGTGHEKLFF
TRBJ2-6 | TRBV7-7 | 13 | CAIRVPGANVLTF
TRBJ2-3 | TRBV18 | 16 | CASSRTSGDSTDTQYF
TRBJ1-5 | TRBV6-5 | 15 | CASSPQVPKNQPQHF
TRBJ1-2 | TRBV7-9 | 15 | CASSLEKETGYGYTF
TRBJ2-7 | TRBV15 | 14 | CATSSTEALYEQYF